These 32 T cell receptor beta chains were sequenced from one sample in a study of OX40 agonist ivuxolimab in advanced cancers. Data came from immunoSEQ multiplex PCR; TCRdb stores just in-frame clones and leaves some out. The data contain about 46,000 clones, 89% of them seen just once; the ten biggest clones take up 12%. The input for sequencing was CD4+ or CD8+ T cells sorted from blood, taken in a trial of the OX40 agonist ivuxolimab. Receptors originate from an adult with an advanced solid tumor such as melanoma, head and neck, liver or kidney cancer.

This clone occurred a few times. The chain is built from TRBV20-1 and TRBJ1-1; D ambiguous. Germline V CDR1 and CDR2: DFQATT, SNEGSKA (reference sequence). V gave up 7 bases and J gave up 5 bases, with 8 bases separating them. The CDR3 is 10 residues long. The CDR3 protein is CSVQQTEAFF. The CDR3 DNA reads as TGCAGTGTGCAACAAACTGAAGCTTTCTTT.

V is TRBV13 and J is TRBJ1-5; D gene ambiguous. This CDR3 contains 12 residues. Deletions cut 0 bases from V and 6 bases from J, with 3 bases between. Germline CDR1 and CDR2: PRHDT and FYEKMQ (reference sequence). CDR3 residues: CASSLGGQPQHF. The CDR3 region has the DNA TGTGCCAGCAGCTTAGGCGGTCAGCCCCAGCATTTT.

To note about this clone: One junction end disagrees with the germline gene, perhaps due to a read error. Distinct nucleotide sequences in the sample also encode this CDR3. V usage is TRBV2 and J usage is TRBJ2-7; D gene unclear. The CDR3 totals 14 residues. CDR1 is SNHLY and CDR2 is FYNNEI in the germline V gene. The CDR3 here is CASSDSNTIYEQYF. Written as DNA, the CDR3 is TGTGCCAGTAGTGATAGCAACACGATTTACGAGCAGTACTTC.

This chain connects TRBV9 to TRBJ1-6; D is undetermined. The CDR3 totals 15 residues. V was clipped by 0 bases and J by 6 bases, with 10 bases between them. Germline CDR1 SGDLS, CDR2 YYNGEE. Here the CDR3 reads CASSVDGSFNSPLHF. Here the CDR3 DNA reads TGTGCCAGCAGCGTAGATGGGAGTTTTAATTCACCCCTCCACTTT.

V is TRBV9 and J is TRBJ2-1; 11 bases fit TRBD2. The CDR3 loop spans 17 amino acids. V gave up 3 bases and J gave up 4 bases; unmatched junction bases: 9. Germline CDR1 is SGDLS and CDR2 is YYNGEE. The CDR3 DNA is TGTGCCAGCAGCGGCGATAAACTAGCGGGGGAATACAATGAGCAGTTCTTC. This sequence encodes CASSGDKLAGEYNEQFF.

The chain links TRBV5-4 to TRBJ1-1; 11 bases are shared with TRBD1. Trimming took 2 bases from V and 1 from J; bases not matched to a gene: 1. Germline values: CDR1 SGHNT, CDR2 YYREEE (reference sequence). This CDR3 is built from 15 residues. The CDR3, as DNA: TGTGCCAGCAGCTTCGGGACAGGGGGGAACACTGAAGCTTTCTTT. It yields the protein CASSFGTGGNTEAFF.

This chain links TRBV9 with TRBJ1-1; 7 nucleotides agree with TRBD1. Germline V lookup: CDR1 SGDLS, CDR2 YYNGEE. This CDR3 has 14 residues. V trimming: 3 bases; J trimming: 5 bases; junction bases outside the gene matches: 7. In DNA, the CDR3 is TGTGCCAGCAGCGCGAAACAGGGGTGGACTGAAGCTTTCTTT. Translated: CASSAKQGWTEAFF.

This chain uses TRBV4-2 with TRBJ1-1, with D unclear. The length of the CDR3 is 15 residues. The ends were cut back, 4 bases at V and 0 bases at J, with 12 bases in the middle. Germline V gene lookup returns CDR1 LGHNA and CDR2 YNFKEQ. CDR3 protein: CASSPFRYMNTEAFF. The DNA for the CDR3 is TGTGCCAGCAGCCCCTTTCGATACATGAACACTGAAGCTTTCTTT.

The chain combines TRBV9 with TRBJ2-1; D remains unclear. Germline CDR1 and CDR2: SGDLS and YYNGEE. Trimming cost V 3 bases and J 8 bases, with 6 bases left between them. The CDR3 runs 11 residues. The CDR3 loop reads CASSGAHEQFF. The CDR3 DNA is TGTGCCAGCAGCGGCGCCCATGAGCAGTTCTTC.

CDR3 sequence (DNA): TGTGCCAGCAGCTTGTCCCCTCGGGACAGGGCCTACGAGCAGTACTTC. Its protein product is CASSLSPRDRAYEQYF. The gene calls are TRBV7-9 and TRBJ2-7; 9 bases fit TRBD1. Germline CDR1 is SEHNR and CDR2 is FQNEAQ (reference sequence). The V segment lost 3 bases and the J segment 2 bases; nucleotides outside the gene matches: 8. The CDR3 covers 16 residues.

This clone has a single count. This chain uses TRBV13 with TRBJ1-1; D remains unclear. The V end was cut by 6 bases, the J end by 5 bases, with 16 bases between. The CDR3 runs to 14 residues. CDR1 is PRHDT and CDR2 is FYEKMQ in the germline V gene (reference sequence). This chain's CDR3 is CASSEEGSGTEAFF. Written as DNA, the CDR3 is TGTGCCAGCAGTGAGGAGGGTAGCGGAACTGAAGCTTTCTTT. The full variable domain, completed using reference TRBV13 and TRBJ1-1, is AAGVIQSPRHLIKEKRETATLKCYPIPRHDTVYWYQQGPGQDPQFLISFYEKMQSDKGSIPDRFSAQQFSDYHSELNMSSLELGDSALYFCASSEEGSGTEAFFGQGTRLTVV.

This clone appeared once. The chain has TRBV19 and TRBJ2-7; no reliable D call. The CDR3 spans 11 residues. Germline loops: CDR1 LNHDA, CDR2 SQIVND (reference sequence). The V and J ends lost 8 bases and 6 bases respectively, with 11 bases between them. The CDR3: CASGWGSEQYF. DNA for the CDR3: TGTGCCAGTGGGTGGGGAAGCGAGCAGTACTTC.

The gene calls are TRBV6-5 and TRBJ2-3, with 8 nucleotides matching TRBD1. The CDR3 spans 14 residues. V lost 5 bases, J lost 3 bases, and 4 bases stayed unmatched. The germline V gene has CDR1 MNHEY and CDR2 SVGAGI. The CDR3 is CASSEDRGTDTQYF. CDR3 DNA: TGTGCCAGCAGTGAAGACAGGGGTACAGATACGCAGTATTTT.

The genes are TRBV27 and TRBJ1-3; D is uncertain. CDR3 size: 11 residues. The V and J ends lost 6 bases and 1 base respectively, with 1 base between them. CDR1 is MNHEY, CDR2 SMNVEV, per germline (reference sequence). CDR3 sequence: CASRSGNTIYF. The CDR3 nucleotides are TGTGCCAGCAGGTCTGGAAACACCATATATTTT.

This clone has only a few counts. The chain is built from TRBV13 and TRBJ2-5, with 8 bases identical to TRBD1. In germline, CDR1 is PRHDT, CDR2 FYEKMQ (reference sequence). This CDR3 has 15 amino acids. Trimming took 5 bases from V and 4 from J; bases not matched to a gene: 9. For the CDR3, the DNA is TGTGCCAGCAGCCGAGGACAGGGTTTAGGAGAGACCCAGTACTTC. Its protein is CASSRGQGLGETQYF.

The rearrangement links TRBV6-1 to TRBJ2-1, with 7 bases lining up with TRBD2. There are 16 residues in the CDR3. Germline V gives CDR1 MNHNS, CDR2 SASEGT. V lost 3 bases and J lost 6; bases outside the gene matches: 11. CDR3 loop: CASSDRTSPPPNEQFF. The CDR3 coding sequence is TGTGCCAGCAGTGACCGGACTAGTCCCCCACCCAATGAGCAGTTCTTC.

The chain is built from TRBV6-6 and TRBJ2-7, with D maybe TRBD2 (5 bases). The CDR3 contains 14 residues. Looked up from germline, CDR1 is MNHNY and CDR2 is SVGAGI (reference sequence). V was shortened by 4 bases and J by 3 bases, with 13 bases between the two germline ends. The CDR3 bases are TGTGCCAGCAGTTCAGGACTGGGATTCTACGAGCAGTACTTC. It specifies CASSSGLGFYEQYF.

This clone is categorized as large. This chain connects TRBV9 to TRBJ1-4; perhaps TRBD1 as D (5 bases). CDR1 is SGDLS and CDR2 is YYNGEE in the germline V gene. The CDR3 consists of 18 residues. V lost 4 bases, J lost 0 bases, and 19 bases lay in between. CDR3 bases: TGTGCCAGCAGCCCTAGGGACTTTCAAGTTGCAACTAATGAAAAACTGTTTTTT. It codes for CASSPRDFQVATNEKLFF.

CDR3 protein: CASSHRTGGMNEQFF. Here the CDR3 DNA reads TGTGCCAGCAGCCATCGGACAGGGGGTATGAATGAGCAGTTCTTC. This chain joins TRBV14 and TRBJ2-1; TRBD1 aligns across 10 bases. This CDR3 is built from 15 residues. Germline CDR1 SGHDN, CDR2 FVKESK. Trimming took 3 bases from V and 7 from J; bases not matched to a gene: 6.

The chain uses TRBV9 and TRBJ2-7, with 8 positions matching TRBD2. CDR1 is SGDLS, CDR2 YYNGEE, per germline. V lost 0 bases to trimming and J lost 2 bases; unmatched junction nucleotides: 1. This CDR3 has 14 residues. The CDR3 nucleotides read TGTGCCAGCAGCGTAGGGCGGGAGGCCTACGAGCAGTACTTC. It yields the protein CASSVGREAYEQYF.

This clone was detected once. The chain uses TRBV7-6 and TRBJ2-3; no definite D call. Trimming removed 3 bases at V and 8 bases at J, with 9 bases between. The CDR3 has 12 amino acids. Germline V CDR1 and CDR2: SGHVS, FNYEAQ. As DNA, the CDR3 is TGTGCCAGCAGCTTCCCCGGTTCTACGCAGTATTTT. Its translation is CASSFPGSTQYF.

The genes are TRBV4-2 and TRBJ2-7; 11 positions agree with TRBD2. The V gene's germline CDR1 is LGHNA and CDR2 YNFKEQ. V was clipped by 7 bases and J by 3 bases; unmatched bases: 5. The CDR3 has 14 amino acids. Written as DNA, the CDR3 is TGTGCCAGCACCCAGGGACTAGCGGACTACGAGCAGTACTTC. It codes for CASTQGLADYEQYF.

V and J are TRBV4-1 and TRBJ2-5, with D tentatively TRBD2 (6 bases). Trimming stripped 4 bases from V and 3 bases from J, with 18 bases between. Germline CDR1 MGHRA, CDR2 YSYEKL. The CDR3 loop spans 16 amino acids. The CDR3 DNA sequence: TGCGCCAGCAGCCTTTCCCCCCGGGACTCCAAAGAGACCCAGTACTTC. Encoded protein: CASSLSPRDSKETQYF.

The chain uses TRBV19 and TRBJ2-1; a weak D match, TRBD2 (6 bases). CDR1 LNHDA and CDR2 SQIVND come from the germline V gene (reference sequence). Between the trimmed V and J ends, which lost 3 bases and 5 bases, there was a span of 20 bases. This CDR3 spans 17 amino acids. CDR3 DNA sequence: TGTGCCAGTAGTATGGGTCCCCGGGCGGGAAGCCACAATGAGCAGTTCTTC. This codes for CASSMGPRAGSHNEQFF.

V usage is TRBV7-9 and J usage is TRBJ2-3, with a possible D match to TRBD2 (6 bases). Trimming stripped 9 bases from V and 3 bases from J, with 16 bases between. The V gene's germline CDR1 is SEHNR and CDR2 FQNEAQ (reference sequence). CDR3 length: 14 amino acids. The CDR3 DNA sequence: TGTGCCAGTCCGGGACTGGGGGGAACAGATACGCAGTATTTT. Its protein product is CASPGLGGTDTQYF.

This clone was counted a single time. CDR3 in amino acids: CASSILVHTGELFF. DNA of the CDR3: TGTGCCAGTAGTATACTAGTCCACACCGGGGAGCTGTTTTTT. The V and J genes are TRBV19 and TRBJ2-2; the D is unclear. The CDR3 has 14 amino acids. V was clipped by 2 bases and J by 3 bases, with 7 bases between them. From germline, CDR1 is LNHDA and CDR2 SQIVND (reference sequence).

This clone counts as medium-sized. The chain is built from TRBV4-3 and TRBJ1-4; TRBD1 matches 8 bases. Per the germline V gene, CDR1 is LGHNA and CDR2 is YSLEER. Trimming at V came to 4 bases and at J to 7 bases, leaving 11 bases not matched to a gene. The CDR3 extends over 16 amino acids. The CDR3 is CASSPGQGEPGEKLFF. The CDR3 DNA sequence: TGCGCCAGCAGCCCCGGACAGGGTGAGCCGGGTGAAAAACTGTTTTTT.

The CDR3 bases are TGCGCCAGCAGCAGGGACAGGGGATCTGGAAACACCATATATTTT. The encoded protein is CASSRDRGSGNTIYF. This chain connects TRBV5-1 to TRBJ1-3; TRBD1 matches 10 bases. V gave up 4 bases and J gave up 1 base; unmatched junction bases: 2. The CDR3 totals 15 residues. Per the germline V gene, CDR1 is SGHRS and CDR2 is YFSETQ.

There are a few counts of this clone. The chain joins TRBV4-3 to TRBJ2-2; 9 positions agree with TRBD1. The V and J ends lost 3 bases and 3 bases, in that order; junction bases with no gene match: 8. CDR3 length: 17 amino acids. The germline gives CDR1 LGHNA, CDR2 YSLEER. CDR3 sequence: CASSQLDRGGDTGELFF. For the CDR3, the DNA is TGCGCCAGCAGCCAGCTCGACAGGGGGGGTGACACCGGGGAGCTGTTTTTT.

As DNA, the CDR3 is TGTGCCAGCAGCTCCCCACCCGCGGGCGGGGGCGAGTTACGATACTCTGGAAACACCATATATTTT. This codes for CASSSPPAGGGELRYSGNTIYF. The chain has TRBV7-3 and TRBJ1-3; weak D call: TRBD1 (6 bases). Germline V CDR1 and CDR2: SGHTA, FQGTGA. V was trimmed by 4 bases and J by 0 bases, leaving 31 bases between them. CDR3 size: 22 residues.

The chain is built from TRBV9 and TRBJ2-1; 9 nucleotides align to TRBD2. The CDR3 runs 16 residues. Per germline, CDR1 SGDLS and CDR2 YYNGEE. Trimming took 0 bases from V and 6 from J; bases not matched to a gene: 7. In DNA form, the CDR3 reads TGTGCCAGCAGCGTAGGTGGCGGGGGGGCCGTCAATGAGCAGTTCTTC. Translation: CASSVGGGGAVNEQFF.

This clone was counted once. This rearrangement joins TRBV9 to TRBJ2-3; 7 bases align to TRBD2. Germline V gene data show CDR1 as SGDLS and CDR2 as YYNGEE. The CDR3 consists of 15 residues. With V trimmed by 1 base and J by 1 base, 3 bases remained unmatched. CDR3 DNA: TGTGCCAGCAGCGTACTAGCGGAGCGCACAGATACGCAGTATTTT. It translates to CASSVLAERTDTQYF.